This TCR beta chain derives from a study of cytomegalovirus exposure and HLA in healthy donors. Of note for this clone: As yet, its antigen is unknown.

The CDR3 runs 13 residues. Germline V gene sequence: CDR1 SGHNT, CDR2 YENEEA. V was cut by 4 bases and J by 1 base, with 7 bases left in between. Study results and limitations: The authors enumerated roughly 160 TCR beta chains as linked to cytomegalovirus. Researchers reported in a later analysis that common viral pathogens appeared linked to several top clusters.

A multiplex PCR was run with 60 Vbeta primers and 13 Jbeta primers. The protocol was immunoSEQ multiplex PCR, while the TCRdb copy is restricted to in-frame clones and leaves out a portion. Of under 250,000 clones listed, 78% were seen once; the top ten hold less than 0.6%. This clonotype was sampled from a boy between 10 and 17 years old in good health and CMV-seronegative. This chain joins TRBV11-3 and TRBJ1-2; tentatively, D is TRBD1 (6 bases). The sample consisted of PBMCs. The CDR3 loop is CASSYRDNYGYTF. The CDR3, as DNA: TGTGCCAGCAGCTACAGGGATAACTATGGCTACACCTTC. The variable domain in full, with the rest retrieved from reference TRBV11-3 and TRBJ1-2, is EAGVVQSPRYKIIEKKQPVAFWCNPISGHNTLYWYLQNLGQGPELLIRYENEEAVDDSQLPKDRFSAERLKGVDSTLKIQPAELGDSAVYLCASSYRDNYGYTFGSGTRLTVV.